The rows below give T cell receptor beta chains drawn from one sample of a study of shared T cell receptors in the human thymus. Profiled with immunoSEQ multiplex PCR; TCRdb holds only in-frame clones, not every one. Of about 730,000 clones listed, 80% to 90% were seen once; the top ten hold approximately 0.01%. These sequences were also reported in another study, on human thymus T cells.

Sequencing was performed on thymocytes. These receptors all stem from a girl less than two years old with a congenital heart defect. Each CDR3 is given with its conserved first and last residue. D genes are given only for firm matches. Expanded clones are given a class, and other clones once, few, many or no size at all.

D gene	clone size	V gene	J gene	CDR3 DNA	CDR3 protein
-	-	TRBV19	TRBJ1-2	TGTGCCAGTAGTCACCCCCCTCGACAGACTCCTTTCGGGGGCTACACCTTC	CASSHPPRQTPFGGYTF
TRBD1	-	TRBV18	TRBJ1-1	TGTGCCAGCTCCCTTAGACCCAGGGGGGAAGCTTTCTTT	CASSLRPRGEAFF
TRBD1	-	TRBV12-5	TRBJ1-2	TGTGCTAGTGGTTTGGTACCCCAGGGGGGCAGAGGATTCTATGGCTACACCTTC	CASGLVPQGGRGFYGYTF
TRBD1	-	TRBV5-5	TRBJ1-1	TGTGCCAGCAGCTTGGCCCTAGACAGGGAGGACACTGAAGCTTTCTTT	CASSLALDREDTEAFF
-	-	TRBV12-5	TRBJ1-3	TGTGCTAGTGGTTTAACAGGTTCTGGAAACACCATATATTTT	CASGLTGSGNTIYF
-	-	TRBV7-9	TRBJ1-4	TGTGCCAGCAGCGAAACCATGCCGGAGCCCAATGAAAAACTGTTTTTT	CASSETMPEPNEKLFF
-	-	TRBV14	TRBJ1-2	TGTGCCAGCACCTCACAGGGAGACTATGGCTACACCTTC	CASTSQGDYGYTF
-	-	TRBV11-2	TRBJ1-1	TGTGCCAGCAGCTTAGATCCCCCCTTGAGAAAGCGAACTGAAGCTTTCTTT	CASSLDPPLRKRTEAFF
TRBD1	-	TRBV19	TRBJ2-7	TGTGCCAGTAGTTCCTCAGGGGGTTGCGACGAGCAGTACTTC	CASSSSGGCDEQYF
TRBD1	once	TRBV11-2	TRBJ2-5	TGTGCCAGCAGCTTGGGGACAGGACTTAAAGAGACCCAGTACTTC	CASSLGTGLKETQYF
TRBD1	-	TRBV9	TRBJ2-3	TGTGCCAGCAGCGGAAGTTCGGGACAGCCTAGCACAGATACGCAGTATTTT	CASSGSSGQPSTDTQYF
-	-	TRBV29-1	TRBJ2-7	TGCAGCGCCACGGAAGCGGGCTACGAGCAGTACTTC	CSATEAGYEQYF
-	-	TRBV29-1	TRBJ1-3	TGCAGCGTTGCAGGGGAATCCGTCTCTGGAAACACCATATATTTT	CSVAGESVSGNTIYF
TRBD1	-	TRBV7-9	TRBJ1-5	TGTGCCAGCAGCGGAGACAGGGACCAGCCCCAGCATTTT	CASSGDRDQPQHF
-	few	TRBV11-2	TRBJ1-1	TGTGCCAGCAGCCCAGGGGTTTACGCTGAAGCTTTCTTT	CASSPGVYAEAFF
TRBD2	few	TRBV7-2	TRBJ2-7	TGTGCCAGCAGCTATAATCCTCCGGGACTAGCGGGGGTGGCCTACGAGCAGTACTTC	CASSYNPPGLAGVAYEQYF
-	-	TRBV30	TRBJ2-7	TGTGCCTGGGGACAGAACTACGAGCAGTACTTC	CAWGQNYEQYF
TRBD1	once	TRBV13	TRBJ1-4	TGTGCCAGCAGCTTGCAGGGGGCGACGCGTGAAAAACTGTTTTTT	CASSLQGATREKLFF
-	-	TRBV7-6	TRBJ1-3	TGTGCCAGCAGCTTGACGGGGACTCCTGGAAACACCATATATTTT	CASSLTGTPGNTIYF
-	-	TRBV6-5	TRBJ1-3	TGTGCCAGCAGACGGGGGATCGGAAACACCATATATTTT	CASRRGIGNTIYF
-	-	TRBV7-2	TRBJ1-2	TGTGCCAGCAGCTTAGCGCAGGGAACAGTTTACTATGGCTACACCTTC	CASSLAQGTVYYGYTF
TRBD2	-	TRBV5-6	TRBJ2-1	TGTGCCAGCAGCTCTAGCGGGGGGGGCCCCTTCTCCTACAATGAGCAGTTCTTC	CASSSSGGGPFSYNEQFF
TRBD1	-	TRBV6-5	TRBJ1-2	TGTGCCAGCAGGGGACAGGGTAGAAACTACACCTTC	CASRGQGRNYTF
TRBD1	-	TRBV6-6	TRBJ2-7	TGTGCCAGTCGACAGGGGGTCGGGTACGAGCAGTACTTC	CASRQGVGYEQYF
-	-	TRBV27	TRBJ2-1	TGTGCCAGCAGTTTTAGGGCGGGGGCCTTCTCCTACAATGAGCAGTTCTTC	CASSFRAGAFSYNEQFF
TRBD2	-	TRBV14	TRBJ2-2	TGTGCCAGCAGCCAAGAGGGACTAGCGGGGGGGCGCCGAAACACCGGGGAGCTGTTTTTT	CASSQEGLAGGRRNTGELFF
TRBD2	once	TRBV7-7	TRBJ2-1	TGTGCCAGCAGCCCTAGCGGGGGGGCCCCCTCCTACAATGAGCAGTTCTTC	CASSPSGGAPSYNEQFF
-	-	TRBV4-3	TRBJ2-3	TGCGCCAGCAGCCAAGCTTGGGACTTGAGCACAGATACGCAGTATTTT	CASSQAWDLSTDTQYF
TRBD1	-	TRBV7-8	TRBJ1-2	TGTGCCAGCAGCAAGGACAGGAACTATGGCTACACCTTC	CASSKDRNYGYTF
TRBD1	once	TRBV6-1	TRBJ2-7	TGTGCCAGCGGGCGGACAGGGACCTACGAGCAGTACTTC	CASGRTGTYEQYF
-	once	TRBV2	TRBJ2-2	TGTGCCAGCAGTGAGCGGGGAAACACCGGGGAGCTGTTTTTT	CASSERGNTGELFF
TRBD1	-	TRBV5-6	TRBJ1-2	TGTGCCAGCAGCCCTCCAGGGGGACAAAGCCCTCCTGAATATGGCTACACCTTC	CASSPPGGQSPPEYGYTF